This passage covers 32 T cell receptor beta chains from one sample sequenced in a study of neoadjuvant nivolumab and ipilimumab in lung cancer. Profiled with immunoSEQ multiplex PCR; TCRdb holds only in-frame clones, not every one. The sample consists of approximately 5,000 clones, 91% of them appearing once. The input for sequencing was blood, taken after neoadjuvant nivolumab, alone or with ipilimumab, at or shortly before surgery. Source of these receptors: an adult with non-small cell lung cancer. Some clones in this sample may be carry-over from other donors' samples.

The genes are TRBV7-9 and TRBJ2-7, with D tentatively TRBD2 (6 bases). V lost 1 base to trimming and J lost 0 bases, with 13 bases between them. Looked up from germline, CDR1 is SEHNR and CDR2 is FQNEAQ (reference sequence). The CDR3 consists of 16 residues. CDR3 coding DNA: TGTGCCAGCAGCTTAGTAGGAGGGTTAGTCTCCTACGAGCAGTACTTC. Amino acid sequence: CASSLVGGLVSYEQYF.

This clone occurred once. V usage is TRBV7-2 and J usage is TRBJ2-2, with 9 bases identical to TRBD1. The germline V gene has CDR1 SGHTA and CDR2 FQGNSA. V lost 6 bases, J lost 3 bases, and 8 bases stayed unmatched. The CDR3 runs to 16 residues. CDR3 amino acids: CASSHAGTGYTGELFF. As DNA, the CDR3 is TGTGCCAGCAGTCACGCCGGGACAGGGTACACCGGGGAGCTGTTTTTT.

The chain is built from TRBV14 and TRBJ2-3; 7 bases line up with TRBD2. The CDR3 is made up of 13 amino acids. V was clipped by 5 bases and J by 4 bases; unmatched bases: 3. Germline values: CDR1 SGHDN, CDR2 FVKESK. The DNA for the CDR3 is TGTGCCAGCAGCGTTGCGGGGGCAGATACGCAGTATTTT. Protein sequence: CASSVAGADTQYF.

This rearrangement joins TRBV4-3 to TRBJ2-6; the D gene is possibly TRBD2 (6 bases). The V gene's germline CDR1 is LGHNA and CDR2 YSLEER. V was clipped by 0 bases and J by 3 bases, with 9 bases between them. There are 16 residues in the CDR3. DNA of the CDR3: TGCGCCAGCAGCCAAGATCAGGGAGGTGGGGCCAACGTCCTGACTTTC. Translated, it gives CASSQDQGGGANVLTF.

V is TRBV11-2 and J is TRBJ2-3; 10 bases are shared with TRBD2. CDR3 length: 17 residues. Per germline, CDR1 SGHAT and CDR2 FQNNGV. With 1 base clipped from V and 8 bases from J, the junction kept 12 bases outside the gene matches. The CDR3 loop reads CASSLGLAGRKTGTQYF. The CDR3 bases are TGTGCCAGCAGCTTAGGACTAGCGGGTCGTAAAACGGGTACGCAGTATTTT.

The rearrangement links TRBV11-2 to TRBJ1-1; TRBD1 is a possible D gene (6 bases). Trimming took off 6 bases at V and 5 bases at J, with 16 bases between the two ends. Looked up from germline, CDR1 is SGHAT and CDR2 is FQNNGV. The CDR3 loop spans 14 amino acids. The CDR3 sequence is CASRPQGGGTEAFF. CDR3 bases: TGTGCCAGCAGGCCACAGGGAGGGGGAACTGAAGCTTTCTTT.

This chain uses TRBV10-3 with TRBJ2-2, with 11 nucleotides matching TRBD2. There are 16 residues in the CDR3. The germline gives CDR1 ENHRY, CDR2 SYGVKD. The J segment lost 0 bases and the V segment lost 7 bases, leaving 4 bases of the junction unmatched. The CDR3: CAITKTSGTNTGELFF. For the CDR3, the DNA is TGTGCCATCACTAAGACTAGCGGGACGAACACCGGGGAGCTGTTTTTT.

The chain uses TRBV19 and TRBJ1-2; D possibly corresponds to TRBD1 (5 bases). Between the trimmed V and J ends, which lost 5 bases and 6 bases, there was a span of 13 bases. Germline V gene lookup returns CDR1 LNHDA and CDR2 SQIVND (reference sequence). The CDR3 is made up of 13 amino acids. The CDR3 coding sequence is TGTGCCAGTAGTCTAGGGACGCCGGATGGCTACACCTTC. Its translation is CASSLGTPDGYTF.

V and J are TRBV5-1 and TRBJ2-7; unclear D gene. Trimming removed 0 bases at V and 2 bases at J, with 9 bases between. CDR1 is SGHRS and CDR2 is YFSETQ in the germline V gene. The CDR3 contains 14 residues. As DNA, the CDR3 is TGCGCCAGCAGCTTGGCACTCGGAACCTACGAGCAGTACTTC. This translates into CASSLALGTYEQYF.

By share of the sample, this clone is large. The chain couples TRBV5-4 to TRBJ2-1; 8 bases match TRBD2. With V trimmed by 1 base and J by 4 bases, 4 bases remained unmatched. Germline V gene lookup returns CDR1 SGHNT and CDR2 YYREEE (reference sequence). CDR3 size: 15 residues. The CDR3 spells CASSLSGGLYNEQFF. The CDR3 coding sequence is TGTGCCAGCAGCTTGTCGGGGGGGCTATACAATGAGCAGTTCTTC. The whole variable domain, filled in from reference TRBV5-4 and TRBJ2-1, reads ETGVTQSPTHLIKTRGQQVTLRCSSQSGHNTVSWYQQALGQGPQFIFQYYREEENGRGNFPPRFSGLQFPNYSSELNVNALELDDSALYLCASSLSGGLYNEQFFGPGTRLTVL.

The chain recombines TRBV9 with TRBJ2-2; 14 bases match TRBD2. The CDR3 consists of 17 residues. V trimming: 3 bases; J trimming: 5 bases; junction bases outside the gene matches: 6. CDR1 is SGDLS and CDR2 is YYNGEE in the germline V gene. CDR3 coding DNA: TGTGCCAGCAGCGGAGGGACTAGCGGGAGATCTACCGGGGAGCTGTTTTTT. It encodes CASSGGTSGRSTGELFF.

V and J are TRBV2 and TRBJ2-2, with 7 nucleotides matching TRBD2. The V gene's germline CDR1 is SNHLY and CDR2 FYNNEI. J lost 4 bases, V lost 6 bases, and 20 bases had no gene match. The CDR3 length is 19 residues. For the CDR3, the DNA is TGTGCCAGCAGCAACATCGGGACTATGAGGTTTACGGCCACCGGGGAGCTGTTTTTT. This gives the protein CASSNIGTMRFTATGELFF.

For the CDR3, the DNA is TGTGCCAGCAGCGGAACTAGCGGGAGGGGGGCTGAGCAGTTCTTC. This translates into CASSGTSGRGAEQFF. The V and J genes are TRBV9 and TRBJ2-1, with 13 bases lining up with TRBD2. CDR3 length: 15 amino acids. Unmatched junction bases numbered 6, after V lost 3 bases and J lost 9 bases. The germline CDR1 and CDR2 sequences are SGDLS and YYNGEE.

CDR3 protein: CAWSRSEENEQYF. Written as DNA, the CDR3 is TGTGCCTGGTCCCGATCGGAAGAGAACGAGCAGTACTTC. The genes are TRBV30 and TRBJ2-7, with D hard to call. Germline V lookup: CDR1 GTSNPN, CDR2 SVGIG (reference sequence). This CDR3 has 13 residues. Trimming took 5 bases from V and 5 from J, leaving 16 bases between them.

The chain carries TRBV7-9 and TRBJ2-5; maybe TRBD1 (5 bases). Trimming removed 5 bases from V and 5 bases from J, with 9 bases in between. This CDR3 spans 12 amino acids. Germline CDR1 is SEHNR and CDR2 is FQNEAQ (reference sequence). The CDR3 region is CASSMKGETQYF. Here the CDR3 DNA reads TGTGCCAGCAGCATGAAGGGGGAGACCCAGTACTTC.

This CDR3 reads CASSARDGHTTRLDNEQFF. The CDR3 DNA reads as TGTGCCAGCAGCGCTAGGGACGGACATACTACGAGACTAGACAATGAGCAGTTCTTC. The V call is TRBV7-2, the J call TRBJ2-1, with a possible D match to TRBD2 (6 bases). The V gene's germline CDR1 is SGHTA and CDR2 FQGNSA. The germline V and J ends were trimmed by 5 bases and 5 bases, with 28 bases remaining between them. This CDR3 spans 19 amino acids.

The rearrangement joins TRBV9 to TRBJ2-6; D remains ambiguous. V was pared by 3 bases and J by 2 bases, with 15 bases between. This CDR3 region has 17 residues. CDR1 and CDR2 from the germline V gene are SGDLS and YYNGEE. The CDR3 DNA reads TGTGCCAGCAGCGCCGCGTCCCCCCAGGCTGGGGCCAACGTCCTGACTTTC. Protein product: CASSAASPQAGANVLTF.

The chain uses TRBV5-5 and TRBJ2-7, with 8 bases that match TRBD1. Germline-derived CDR1 and CDR2 are SGHKS and YYEKEE (reference sequence). The CDR3 consists of 14 residues. V lost 4 bases and J lost 0; bases outside the gene matches: 3. The CDR3 protein is CASSRTGNSYEQYF. The CDR3 bases are TGTGCCAGCAGCCGGACAGGGAACTCCTACGAGCAGTACTTC. Full variable domain (missing parts from reference TRBV5-5 and TRBJ2-7): DAGVTQSPTHLIKTRGQQVTLRCSPISGHKSVSWYQQVLGQGPQFIFQYYEKEERGRGNFPDRFSARQFPNYSSELNVNALLLGDSALYLCASSRTGNSYEQYFGPGTRLTVT.

The rearrangement uses TRBV19 and TRBJ2-3; unclear D gene. This CDR3 has 15 residues. The V gene lost 3 bases and the J gene lost 2 bases, with 12 bases spanning the gap. Germline-derived CDR1 and CDR2 are LNHDA and SQIVND (reference sequence). CDR3 coding DNA: TGTGCCAGTAGTATTTTTTCGGCCATCACAGATACGCAGTATTTT. Protein: CASSIFSAITDTQYF.

This chain connects TRBV7-2 to TRBJ2-5; TRBD2 matches at 12 bases. V lost 5 bases to trimming and J lost 6 bases; unmatched junction nucleotides: 13. Germline CDR1 and CDR2: SGHTA and FQGNSA. This CDR3 is built from 17 residues. Here the CDR3 reads CASSPGWRLAGAKTQYF. CDR3 bases: TGTGCCAGCAGCCCAGGCTGGAGACTAGCGGGAGCGAAGACCCAGTACTTC.

This clone occurred once. The chain joins TRBV11-2 to TRBJ1-4; TRBD1 is a possible D gene (5 bases). The V and J ends lost 1 base and 7 bases respectively, with 10 bases between them. Germline V lookup: CDR1 SGHAT, CDR2 FQNNGV. This CDR3 spans 14 amino acids. CDR3 residues: CASSLGGVGEKLFF. CDR3 coding DNA: TGTGCCAGCAGCTTAGGGGGGGTTGGTGAAAAACTGTTTTTT.

The chain employs TRBV19 and TRBJ1-5; tentatively, D is TRBD1 (5 bases). V dropped 10 bases and J dropped 4 bases, with 20 bases sitting between them. The germline gives CDR1 LNHDA, CDR2 SQIVND (reference sequence). This CDR3 region has 15 residues. CDR3 nucleotide sequence: TGTGCCACTCGTAGGTCCCAGGGCCCTAATCAGCCCCAGCATTTT. This codes for CATRRSQGPNQPQHF.

The V and J genes are TRBV2 and TRBJ1-1; 8 positions agree with TRBD1. The CDR3 is made up of 14 amino acids. Germline lookup yields CDR1 SNHLY and CDR2 FYNNEI. J gave up 1 base and V 6 bases, and 4 bases lay outside the gene matches. CDR3 region: CASRAGGKNTEAFF. In nucleotides, the CDR3 is TGTGCCAGCAGGGCAGGGGGCAAGAACACTGAAGCTTTCTTT.

This clone was recorded only once. This chain links TRBV30 with TRBJ2-5; D might be TRBD2 (6 bases). Germline V lookup: CDR1 GTSNPN, CDR2 SVGIG (reference sequence). V was trimmed by 2 bases and J by 0 bases, leaving 13 bases between them. The CDR3 loop spans 15 amino acids. The CDR3 DNA sequence: TGTGCCTGGAGTAACCCTAGCGAGTACCAAGAGACCCAGTACTTC. Amino acid sequence: CAWSNPSEYQETQYF.

This clone was picked up one time. The rearrangement links TRBV9 to TRBJ2-7; 7 nucleotides align to TRBD2. V lost 2 bases and J lost 3; bases outside the gene matches: 8. Germline CDR1 SGDLS, CDR2 YYNGEE. The CDR3 spans 15 residues. CDR3 amino acids: CASSVSASGNYEQYF. The CDR3 DNA sequence: TGTGCCAGCAGCGTTTCGGCTAGCGGCAACTACGAGCAGTACTTC.

As regards this clone: The junction does not match germline at one end; this may be a read error. The V and J genes are TRBV7-7 and TRBJ2-1; 13 bases agree with TRBD2. Germline CDR1 and CDR2: SSHAT and FNYEAQ (reference sequence). The CDR3 contains 19 residues. Here the CDR3 reads CASSPPPVGLAGEKNEQFF. In nucleotides, the CDR3 is TGTGCTAGCAGCCCACCCCCCGTCGGACTAGCGGGAGAGAAAAATGAGCAGTTCTTC.

The CDR3 nucleotides read TGTGCCAGCTCAGGACAGGGGGCGAATGGCTACACCTTC. Protein: CASSGQGANGYTF. This sequence joins TRBV18 and TRBJ1-2, with 11 bases fitting TRBD1. The CDR3 length is 13 residues. CDR1 and CDR2 from the germline V gene are KGHSH and LQKENI. V gave up 5 bases and J gave up 6 bases; unmatched junction bases: 2.

The chain recombines TRBV27 with TRBJ1-1; no definite D call. Per the germline V gene, CDR1 is MNHEY and CDR2 is SMNVEV (reference sequence). This CDR3 is built from 14 residues. Trimming took off 0 bases at V and 0 bases at J, with 5 bases between the two ends. CDR3 in amino acids: CASSLSPMNTEAFF. CDR3 in DNA: TGTGCCAGCAGTTTATCGCCCATGAACACTGAAGCTTTCTTT.

This clone was counted between two and nine times. The rearrangement uses TRBV6-1 and TRBJ1-5; 7 bases line up with TRBD1. This CDR3 is 15 amino acids long. V lost 5 bases and J lost 6; bases outside the gene matches: 10. Germline CDR1 reads MNHNS; CDR2 reads SASEGT. The DNA for the CDR3 is TGTGCCAGCAGTCTTCACAGGGGAAGTTCTCAGCCCCAGCATTTT. Translation: CASSLHRGSSQPQHF.

The chain combines TRBV19 with TRBJ1-1, with D perhaps matching TRBD1 (5 bases). Germline V gene lookup returns CDR1 LNHDA and CDR2 SQIVND (reference sequence). The V and J ends lost 10 bases and 2 bases respectively, with 14 bases between them. There are 13 residues in the CDR3. In nucleotides, the CDR3 is TGTGCCACCGGATATGGGGGTAACACTGAAGCTTTCTTT. Its translation is CATGYGGNTEAFF.

The J gene is TRBJ2-7, the V gene TRBV19; D not resolved. The CDR3 is made up of 14 amino acids. The germline V gene encodes CDR1 LNHDA and CDR2 SQIVND (reference sequence). Trimming left V 4 bases short and J 4 bases short, with 14 bases between. The CDR3 sequence is CASSTTGVFYEQYF. The DNA for the CDR3 is TGTGCCAGTAGTACAACCGGAGTCTTTTACGAGCAGTACTTC.

The chain links TRBV11-2 to TRBJ2-7, with 9 bases that match TRBD2. The V gene end was trimmed by 0 bases and the J gene end by 5 bases; junction bases not matched to a gene: 8. This CDR3 is built from 16 residues. CDR1 and CDR2 from the germline V gene are SGHAT and FQNNGV. The CDR3 spells CASSLERGRASDEQYF. CDR3 sequence (DNA): TGTGCCAGCAGCTTAGAACGCGGGAGGGCCTCTGACGAGCAGTACTTC.